This entry describes one T cell receptor beta chain. Its antigen is unidentified. Method: immunoSEQ multiplex PCR; TCRdb's copy keeps in-frame clones and lacks some. The sample holds around 2,000,000 clones, approximately 94% seen once. CD8 cells classed as naive were CD45RO-negative and positively selected for CCR7, excluding terminally differentiated effector memory CD45RA+ cells. The CDR3 extends over 17 amino acids. Looked up from germline, CDR1 is SGHTA and CDR2 is FQGNSA. The V gene end was trimmed by 0 bases and the J gene end by 5 bases; junction bases not matched to a gene: 12. The entry originates in a study of shared clonotypes between healthy human individuals. Across the study: Each donor had three CD4 naive, three CD4 memory, two CD8 naive and one CD8 memory plate.

Study-wide findings and caveats: Memory subsets generally showed smaller estimated richness than naive subsets did. Genetic and exposure-history diversity was limited by the few donors.

Input material: naive CD8+ T cells sorted from blood. The genes are TRBV7-2 and TRBJ2-7; 8 positions agree with TRBD2. The TCR originated in a man aged 18 to 30 in good health. CDR3 amino acids: CASSLATVRREVNEQYF. CDR3 in DNA: TGTGCCAGCAGCTTAGCAACAGTGAGGCGGGAGGTTAACGAGCAGTACTTC.